These 9 T cell receptor beta chains share one sample of origin, sequenced in a study of T cell responses to AZD1222 COVID-19 vaccine. Using immunoSEQ multiplex PCR, the repertoire was profiled, and TCRdb retains in-frame clones only, with some absent. This sample has approximately 68,000 clones, with 70% to 90% found just once. The material was peripheral blood, obtained 28 days after the second dose of the MenACWY control vaccine. The source of these receptors is an adult who received the MenACWY meningococcal vaccine as a control.

This chain connects TRBV4-1 to TRBJ1-1; D call uncertain. The CDR3 runs 11 residues. V was shortened by 1 base and J by 10 bases, with 7 bases between the two germline ends. Germline V lookup: CDR1 MGHRA, CDR2 YSYEKL. In DNA, the CDR3 is TGCGCCAGCAGCCAAGGCTCGCGAGCTTTCTTT. Translating it yields CASSQGSRAFF.

The V gene is TRBV5-4, the J gene TRBJ2-5; no clear D. The V end was cut by 4 bases, the J end by 0 bases, with 7 bases between. CDR3 length: 13 residues. Germline-derived CDR1 and CDR2 are SGHNT and YYREEE (reference sequence). The DNA for the CDR3 is TGTGCCAGCAGCGCCCCCTACCAAGAGACCCAGTACTTC. Protein sequence: CASSAPYQETQYF.

The CDR3 DNA is TGCGCCAGCAGCTTGTCAGGGTCTAATGAAAAACTGTTTTTT. Translated, it gives CASSLSGSNEKLFF. The chain employs TRBV5-1 and TRBJ1-4; D is perhaps TRBD1 (5 bases). The CDR3 contains 14 residues. Between the trimmed V and J ends, which lost 1 base and 3 bases, there was a span of 7 bases. Germline V CDR1 and CDR2: SGHRS, YFSETQ.

The chain employs TRBV29-1 and TRBJ2-7; a possible D gene is TRBD1 (6 bases). This CDR3 comprises 14 residues. Germline-derived CDR1 and CDR2 are SQVTM and ANQGSEA. Trimming shortened V by 0 bases and J by 7 bases, and 16 bases separated the two germline ends. The CDR3 DNA reads as TGCAGCGTTGAAGAGACTCCAGGGGTGGGGGAGCAGTACTTC. Translating it yields CSVEETPGVGEQYF.

This clone has a handful of counts. The rearrangement uses TRBV7-2 and TRBJ1-5, with 9 bases that match TRBD1. V shed 4 bases and J 4 bases; nucleotides not matched to a gene: 5. The CDR3 spans 15 residues. CDR1 SGHTA and CDR2 FQGNSA come from the germline V gene. The CDR3 DNA follows: TGTGCCAGCAGCTGGGGGACAGGGCTGAATCAGCCCCAGCATTTT. Its protein product is CASSWGTGLNQPQHF.

CDR3 protein: CAWNRGRRETQYF. CDR3 DNA: TGTGCCTGGAACAGGGGGCGTAGGGAGACCCAGTACTTC. This rearrangement joins TRBV30 to TRBJ2-5; TRBD1 aligns across 9 bases. CDR3 length: 13 amino acids. Trimming cost V 4 bases and J 5 bases; bases outside gene matches: 5. Germline V gene sequence: CDR1 GTSNPN, CDR2 SVGIG (reference sequence). Variable domain in full (rest from reference TRBV30 and TRBJ2-5): SQTIHQWPATLVQPVGSPLSLECTVEGTSNPNLYWYRQAAGRGLQLLFYSVGIGQISSEVPQNLSASRPQDRQFILSSKKLLLSDSGFYLCAWNRGRRETQYFGPGTRLLVL.

Note on this clone: Germline is not matched at one junction end, which may reflect a read error. The chain is built from TRBV6-5 and TRBJ1-1, with no clear D. The CDR3 totals 13 residues. Germline lookup yields CDR1 MNHEY and CDR2 SVGAGI. CDR3 sequence: CTSSLEPGTEAFF. The CDR3 DNA sequence: TGTACCAGCAGTTTGGAGCCGGGCACTGAAGCTTTCTTT.

The chain employs TRBV3-1 (or the pseudogene TRBV3-2) and TRBJ1-3; the D gene is possibly TRBD1 (5 bases). V lost 4 bases and J lost 1, with 8 bases in between. The germline V gene encodes CDR1 LGHDT and CDR2 YNNKEL (reference sequence). This CDR3 contains 14 residues. CDR3 in DNA: TGTGCCAGCAGCCGGGGGGGGTCTGGAAACACCATATATTTT. This codes for CASSRGGSGNTIYF.

The chain couples TRBV24-1 to TRBJ2-7; D is perhaps TRBD1 or TRBD2 (5 bases each). The CDR3 spans 15 residues. V was pared by 0 bases and J by 3 bases, with 11 bases between. CDR1 KGHDR and CDR2 SFDVKD come from the germline V gene. The CDR3 reads CATSDLMGVDYEQYF. The CDR3 DNA sequence: TGTGCCACCAGTGATTTGATGGGGGTAGACTACGAGCAGTACTTC.